The rows below give T cell receptor beta chains drawn from one sample of a study of blood T cell repertoires in COVID-19. The protocol was immunoSEQ multiplex PCR, while the TCRdb copy is restricted to in-frame clones and leaves out a portion. The sample has almost 350,000 clones, approximately 89% seen once. The specimen was peripheral blood. The receptors were sampled from a woman between 55 and 75 years old with COVID-19, enrolled during active disease. Each CDR3 is given with its conserved first and last residue. Fields, in order: V gene, J gene, D gene, clone size, CDR3 protein, CDR3 DNA. The D gene is left open where the match is weak. Only some rows state a clone size, as once, few, many or a class for expanded clones.

>TRBV2|TRBJ1-5|-|-
CASSYHPSGNQPQHF
TGTGCCAGCAGTTACCACCCCAGCGGCAATCAGCCCCAGCATTTT
>TRBV29-1|TRBJ2-3|TRBD2|-
CSVPQAGGITDTQYF
TGCAGCGTCCCCCAGGCGGGGGGGATCACAGATACGCAGTATTTT
>TRBV10-3|TRBJ1-4|TRBD1|-
CAIRGTGGEKLFF
TGTGCCATCAGGGGGACAGGGGGCGAAAAACTGTTTTTT
>TRBV28|TRBJ1-4|TRBD1|-
CASSPYGTAANEKLFF
TGTGCCAGCAGTCCATACGGGACAGCCGCTAATGAAAAACTGTTTTTT
>TRBV9|TRBJ1-2|TRBD1|once
CASSSDRELGYTF
TGTGCCAGCAGCTCGGACAGGGAGCTTGGCTACACCTTC
>TRBV5-8|TRBJ2-1|-|-
CASSALQTGSEQFF
TGTGCCAGCAGCGCACTCCAGACAGGCTCTGAGCAGTTCTTC
>TRBV27|TRBJ1-1|TRBD1|-
CASSFGTGRNTEAFF
TGTGCCAGCAGTTTCGGGACAGGGAGGAACACTGAAGCTTTCTTT
>TRBV4-1|TRBJ1-6|TRBD1|-
CASSQDQGTANSPLHF
TGCGCCAGCAGCCAAGATCAGGGGACAGCGAATTCACCCCTCCACTTT
>TRBV7-3|TRBJ1-2|TRBD1|-
CASSLGTGDGYTF
TGTGCCAGCAGCTTAGGGACAGGGGATGGCTACACCTTC
>TRBV18|TRBJ1-1|-|once
CASSPTGLVVNTEAFF
TGTGCCAGCTCACCCACAGGGCTGGTAGTGAACACTGAAGCTTTCTTT
>TRBV12-3/TRBV12-4|TRBJ2-7|-|-
CASSDPQNYEQYF
TGTGCCAGCAGTGACCCACAGAACTACGAGCAGTACTTC
>TRBV12-3/TRBV12-4|TRBJ1-1|-|-
CASSLRGSEAFF
TGTGCCAGCAGTTTAAGAGGGTCTGAAGCTTTCTTT
>TRBV7-2|TRBJ1-6|-|-
CASSLLAVYNSPLHF
TGTGCCAGCAGCTTACTGGCAGTCTATAATTCACCCCTCCACTTT
>TRBV5-1|TRBJ1-2|-|-
CASSLARAYGYTF
TGCGCCAGCAGCTTGGCCAGGGCCTATGGCTACACCTTC
>TRBV28|TRBJ1-2|TRBD1|once
CASRLGTGLGRGNYGYTF
TGTGCCAGCAGATTAGGGACAGGCCTTGGAAGGGGTAACTATGGCTACACCTTC
>TRBV6-7|TRBJ2-2|TRBD2|-
CASSPPGLAGGFGTGELFF
TGTGCCAGCAGTCCGCCGGGACTAGCGGGGGGTTTTGGAACCGGGGAGCTGTTTTTT
>TRBV7-6|TRBJ2-7|-|once
CASSLAGAGQGEQYF
TGTGCCAGCAGCTTAGCGGGAGCGGGCCAGGGAGAGCAGTACTTC
>TRBV6-5|TRBJ1-2|-|-
CASRGAFGYTF
TGTGCCAGCAGGGGGGCCTTTGGCTACACCTTC
>TRBV4-1|TRBJ2-5|TRBD1|-
CASSQGGGQETQYF
TGCGCCAGCAGCCAAGGAGGGGGCCAGGAGACCCAGTACTTC
>TRBV6-2/TRBV6-3|TRBJ1-1|-|-
CASSWGLGQGYTEAFF
TGTGCCAGCAGTTGGGGCCTAGGTCAGGGGTACACTGAAGCTTTCTTT
>TRBV2|TRBJ1-2|-|-
CASSRQDHYGYTF
TGTGCCAGCAGCAGACAGGACCACTATGGCTACACCTTC